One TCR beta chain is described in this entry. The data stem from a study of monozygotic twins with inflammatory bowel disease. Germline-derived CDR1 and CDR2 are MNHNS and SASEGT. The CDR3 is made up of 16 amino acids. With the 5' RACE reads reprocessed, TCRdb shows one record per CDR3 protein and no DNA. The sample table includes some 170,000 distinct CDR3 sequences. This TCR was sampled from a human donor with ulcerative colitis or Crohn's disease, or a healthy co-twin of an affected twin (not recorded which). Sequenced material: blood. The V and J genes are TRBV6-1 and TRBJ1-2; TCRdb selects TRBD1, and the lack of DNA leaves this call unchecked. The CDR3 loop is CASSISFADRGYGYTF.